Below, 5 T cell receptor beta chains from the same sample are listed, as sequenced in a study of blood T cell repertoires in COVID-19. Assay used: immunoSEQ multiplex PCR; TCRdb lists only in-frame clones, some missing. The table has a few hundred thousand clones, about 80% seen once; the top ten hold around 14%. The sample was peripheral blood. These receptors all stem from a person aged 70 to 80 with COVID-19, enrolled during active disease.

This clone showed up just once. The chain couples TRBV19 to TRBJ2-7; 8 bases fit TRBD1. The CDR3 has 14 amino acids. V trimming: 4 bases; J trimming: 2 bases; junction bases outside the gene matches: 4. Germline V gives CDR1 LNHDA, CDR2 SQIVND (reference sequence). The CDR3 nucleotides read TGTGCCAGTAGTAGAAGACAGGGGACCTACGAGCAGTACTTC. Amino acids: CASSRRQGTYEQYF.

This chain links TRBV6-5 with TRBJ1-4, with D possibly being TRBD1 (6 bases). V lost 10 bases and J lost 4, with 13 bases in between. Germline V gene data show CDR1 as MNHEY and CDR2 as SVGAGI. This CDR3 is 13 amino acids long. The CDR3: CATMQGSNEKLFF. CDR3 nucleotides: TGTGCCACCATGCAGGGGAGTAATGAAAAACTGTTTTTT.

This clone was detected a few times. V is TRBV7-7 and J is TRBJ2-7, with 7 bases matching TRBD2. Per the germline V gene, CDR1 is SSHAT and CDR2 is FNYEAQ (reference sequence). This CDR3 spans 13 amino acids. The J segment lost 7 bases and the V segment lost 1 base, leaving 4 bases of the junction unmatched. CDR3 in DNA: TGTGCCAGCAGCTTAGATAGGGAGGGAGAGCAGTACTTC. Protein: CASSLDREGEQYF. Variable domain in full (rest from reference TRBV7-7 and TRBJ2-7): GAGVSQSPRYKVTKRGQDVTLRCDPISSHATLYWYQQALGQGPEFLTYFNYEAQPDKSGLPSDRFSAERPEGSISTLTIQRTEQRDSAMYRCASSLDREGEQYFGPGTRLTVT.

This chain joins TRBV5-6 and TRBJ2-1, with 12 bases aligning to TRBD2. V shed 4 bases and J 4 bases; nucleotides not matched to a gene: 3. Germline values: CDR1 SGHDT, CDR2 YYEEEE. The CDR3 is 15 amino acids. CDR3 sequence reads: CASSLGTSGYNEQFF. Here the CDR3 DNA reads TGTGCCAGCAGCCTCGGGACTAGCGGGTACAATGAGCAGTTCTTC.

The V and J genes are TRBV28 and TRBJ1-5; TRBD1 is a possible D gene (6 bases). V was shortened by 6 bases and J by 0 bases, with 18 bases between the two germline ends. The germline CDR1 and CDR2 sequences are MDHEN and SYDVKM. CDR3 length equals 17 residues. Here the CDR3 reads CASSLLMGDTSNQPQHF. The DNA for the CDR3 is TGTGCCAGCAGCCTACTAATGGGGGACACTAGCAATCAGCCCCAGCATTTT.